This entry is about one T cell receptor beta chain. The antigen remains undetermined. Some clones are missing from TCRdb's copy, which holds only in-frame ones; the method was immunoSEQ multiplex PCR. The sample includes 1,300 or so clones, approximately 73% of them seen just once. The CDR3 consists of 12 residues. V lost 0 bases and J lost 4, with 3 bases in between. Germline values: CDR1 LNHDA, CDR2 SQIVND (reference sequence). This sample was taken from a study of blood T cell dynamics during melanoma immunotherapy. Study-wide results and limits: Immune-effector CD8+ cells best matched cell-free DNA CDR3 sequences and were most clonal.

This sample's time point: pre-treatment baseline. Memory T cells counted as immune-effector cells when CD3+ CD4- CD8+ CD45RA- CD45RO-high CD27- CCR7-. The rearrangement joins TRBV19 to TRBJ1-1, with D uncertain. This sequence originates from a human donor with melanoma. The sequencing used CD8+ T cells from blood, collected from a patient treated with checkpoint blockade. CDR3 residues: CASSIEGTEAFF. DNA for the CDR3: TGTGCCAGTAGTATAGAGGGCACTGAAGCTTTCTTT.